Detailed here is one TCR beta chain. PCR primers comprised 60 Vbeta and 13 Jbeta primers. The protocol was immunoSEQ multiplex PCR, while the TCRdb copy is restricted to in-frame clones and leaves out a portion. The table shows 100,000 to 150,000 clones, with 81% occurring only once. V was clipped by 2 bases and J by 4 bases; unmatched bases: 8. This CDR3 contains 17 residues. Looked up from germline, CDR1 is WNHNN and CDR2 is SYGVQD (reference sequence). This record comes from a study of cytomegalovirus exposure and HLA in healthy donors. The chain is built from TRBV10-1 and TRBJ2-2; TRBD2 matches 9 bases. This receptor was taken from a woman aged 40 to 50 in good health and CMV-seronegative. Sequenced material: PBMCs. The CDR3 DNA is TGCGCCAGCAGTGAGACGACAGCGGGAGGCGGCACCGGGGAGCTGTTTTTT. Protein: CASSETTAGGGTGELFF.